This is a list of T cell receptor beta chains from one sample in a study of CD8+ T cells in alopecia areata. Generated by immunoSEQ multiplex PCR, the TCRdb table keeps only in-frame clones and is missing some. This sample has 100,000 to 150,000 clones, with 45% to 60% found just once. The material sequenced was CD4+ T cells sorted from blood, taken at week 0. The receptor source for this set is a human donor with alopecia areata. The CDR3 runs from the conserved cysteine through the conserved F or W. Each record gives: V gene, J gene, D gene, clone size, CDR3 protein, CDR3 DNA. D genes are given only for firm matches. A row's size may be missing; if present it is once, few, many or a size class.

TRBV18	TRBJ1-2	.	.	CASSPPGVNYGYTF	TGTGCCAGCTCACCACCCGGAGTTAACTATGGCTACACCTTC
TRBV7-2	TRBJ2-1	TRBD2	few	CASSASGRNEQFF	TGTGCCAGCAGCGCTAGCGGGAGAAATGAGCAGTTCTTC
TRBV19	TRBJ2-1	TRBD1	few	CASSIGTDSNEQFF	TGTGCCAGTAGTATCGGGACAGACTCGAATGAGCAGTTCTTC
TRBV7-3	TRBJ2-2	.	.	CATARTVNTGELFF	TGTGCCACCGCACGGACAGTTAACACCGGGGAGCTGTTTTTT
TRBV27	TRBJ2-3	TRBD1	.	CASSLRTGADTQYF	TGTGCCAGCAGTTTAAGGACAGGAGCAGATACGCAGTATTTT
TRBV28	TRBJ1-5	.	once	CASSLVQGDQPQHF	TGTGCCAGCAGTTTAGTCCAGGGCGATCAGCCCCAGCATTTT
TRBV29-1	TRBJ1-1	TRBD1	.	CSVGSGGWTEAFF	TGCAGCGTTGGTTCAGGGGGGTGGACTGAAGCTTTCTTT
TRBV27	TRBJ2-7	.	few	CASSSGIRDQYRGKTYEQYF	TGTGCCAGCAGTTCGGGGATCCGGGACCAATATAGGGGGAAAACCTACGAGCAGTACTTC
TRBV5-1	TRBJ2-1	.	few	CASSLRGLLFHNEQFF	TGCGCCAGCAGCCTGCGCGGACTACTCTTCCACAATGAGCAGTTCTTC
TRBV23-1	TRBJ2-2	TRBD1	few	CASSQRRGPDTGELFF	TGCGCCAGCAGTCAACGCAGGGGGCCCGACACCGGGGAGCTGTTTTTT
TRBV4-3	TRBJ2-2	.	once	CASSQRHYTGELFF	TGCGCCAGCAGCCAACGACACTACACCGGGGAGCTGTTTTTT
TRBV4-2	TRBJ1-5	.	.	CASSQVRNSNQPQHF	TGTGCCAGCAGCCAAGTCAGGAATAGCAATCAGCCCCAGCATTTT
TRBV7-3	TRBJ2-3	TRBD2	.	CASSPGLDHTQYF	TGTGCCAGCAGCCCCGGACTAGATCATACGCAGTATTTT
TRBV4-1	TRBJ2-1	TRBD2	.	CASSQGGGLAGVFDEQFF	TGCGCCAGCAGCCAAGGGGGAGGACTAGCGGGAGTGTTCGATGAGCAGTTCTTC
TRBV28	TRBJ2-2	.	few	CASSYSGATGPRTGELFF	TGTGCCAGCAGTTATAGCGGGGCGACAGGGCCGCGCACCGGGGAGCTGTTTTTT
TRBV4-3	TRBJ2-5	TRBD2	.	CASSRISGSGETQYF	TGCGCCAGCAGCCGCATTAGCGGGAGTGGAGAGACCCAGTACTTC